This TCR beta chain was identified during a study of memory CD4+ T cells and cytomegalovirus serostatus. Libraries were prepared by immunoSEQ multiplex PCR; TCRdb keeps only in-frame clonotypes and omits some of them. The sample carries about 46,000 clones, roughly 78% recorded once. J gave up 4 bases and V 4 bases, and 4 bases lay outside the gene matches. This CDR3 contains 14 residues. Per the germline V gene, CDR1 is SGHKS and CDR2 is YYEKEE (reference sequence). Single viable CD3+CD4+CD8-CD45RO+ cells were sorted as the memory CD4+ T cells. CD4+ T cells were isolated by positive magnetic selection.

The genes are TRBV5-5 and TRBJ2-3, with 9 nucleotides matching TRBD2. Source material: memory CD4+ T cells from blood. This TCR was sampled from an adult in good health and CMV-seronegative. CDR3 loop: CASSRRGGADTQYF. The DNA for the CDR3 is TGTGCCAGCAGCCGCCGCGGGGGGGCAGATACGCAGTATTTT.